The present entry profiles one T cell receptor beta chain with its context. What it binds is not known. CDR3 size: 15 residues. Germline V gives CDR1 SEHNR, CDR2 FQNEAQ (reference sequence). The junction had 10 bases not matched to a gene; V was cut back by 5 bases and J by 6 bases. The entry originates in a study of shared clonotypes between healthy human individuals. Naivety among CD8 cells was defined by CD45RO negativity and positive CCR7 selection, thereby excluding terminally differentiated effector memory CD45RA+ cells. Method: immunoSEQ multiplex PCR; TCRdb's copy keeps in-frame clones and lacks some. The repertoire holds roughly 2.1 million clones, about 92% seen once, with around 1.7% in the top ten. Study-level results: An expected dependence of interdonor clonotype sharing on sequencing depth was noted. The sharing of about 5.3% of naive CD4 clonotypes was seen across a handful of donors.

Sequenced input: naive CD8+ T cells from PBMCs. The J gene is TRBJ2-7, the V gene TRBV7-9, with 10 bases fitting TRBD1. The sequence came from a man younger than 35 in good health. Some clones in this sample may be carry-over from other donors' samples. The CDR3 DNA sequence: TGTGCCAGCAGCCATGCCGGGACAGGGGTCCCCGAGCAGTACTTC. It encodes CASSHAGTGVPEQYF.